One and the same sample provided the 20 T cell receptor beta chains below, sequenced in a study of PD-L1 blockade in urothelial cancer. Time point denoted: peripheral blood 6 weeks after treatment start. The data were produced by immunoSEQ multiplex PCR, yet TCRdb's version contains in-frame clones alone and is incomplete. The sample consists of roughly 51,000 clones, around 85% of them appearing once. The sequencing used PBMCs, collected around atezolizumab (anti-PD-L1) treatment. These receptors were obtained from a man aged 45-60 years with urothelial cancer.

The table lists this clone with a few counts. The chain joins TRBV10-1 to TRBJ2-2; D unclear. Trimming left V 3 bases short and J 7 bases short, with 3 bases between. Germline CDR1 reads WNHNN; CDR2 reads SYGVQD (reference sequence). The CDR3 is made up of 11 amino acids. CDR3 DNA: TGCGCCAGCAGTGACCACGGGGAGCTGTTTTTT. Its protein is CASSDHGELFF.

The gene calls are TRBV27 and TRBJ2-1; tentative D call: TRBD2 (7 bases). In germline, CDR1 is MNHEY, CDR2 SMNVEV (reference sequence). Trimming stripped 5 bases from V and 7 bases from J, with 18 bases between. The length of the CDR3 is 15 residues. The CDR3 here is CASSPWEGGRNEQFF. The CDR3 coding sequence is TGTGCCAGCAGTCCATGGGAGGGGGGTAGAAATGAGCAGTTCTTC.

The chain recombines TRBV7-8 with TRBJ2-1, with no clear D. Trimming pared 5 bases from V and 5 bases from J, leaving 16 bases between. This CDR3 comprises 15 residues. Germline lookup yields CDR1 SGHVS and CDR2 FQNEAQ. CDR3 sequence (DNA): TGTGCCAGCAGCCGCACTTATGGAGAGAACAATGAGCAGTTCTTC. Its protein product is CASSRTYGENNEQFF. The full variable domain, its missing parts supplied by reference TRBV7-8 and TRBJ2-1, is GAGVSQSPRYKVAKRGQDVALRCDPISGHVSLFWYQQALGQGPEFLTYFQNEAQLDKSGLPSDRFFAERPEGSVSTLKIQRTQQEDSAVYLCASSRTYGENNEQFFGPGTRLTVL.

This clone occurred once. The V gene is TRBV18, the J gene TRBJ2-1; TRBD2 matches 14 bases. Germline CDR1 and CDR2: KGHSH and LQKENI. Unmatched junction bases numbered 5, after V lost 1 base and J lost 3 bases. This CDR3 has 18 residues. The CDR3 DNA follows: TGTGCCAGCTCACCACTGACTAGCGGGAGGGCCCTCTACAATGAGCAGTTCTTC. Residues: CASSPLTSGRALYNEQFF.

The chain recombines TRBV2 with TRBJ1-1; no firm D call. The CDR3 is made up of 12 amino acids. Germline CDR1 and CDR2: SNHLY and FYNNEI. V was trimmed by 4 bases and J by 12 bases, leaving 15 bases between them. The CDR3 sequence is CASSAERVITFF. CDR3 DNA sequence: TGTGCCAGCAGTGCGGAGAGGGTGATAACTTTCTTT.

CDR3 amino acids: CASSLSAGQGNQPQHF. Written as DNA, the CDR3 is TGTGCCAGCAGTCTTTCTGCTGGACAGGGCAATCAGCCCCAGCATTTT. The chain uses TRBV5-6 and TRBJ1-5; the match to TRBD1 covers 7 bases. The CDR3 consists of 16 residues. V lost 5 bases and J lost 2; bases outside the gene matches: 10. From germline, CDR1 is SGHDT and CDR2 YYEEEE.

V usage is TRBV1 and J usage is TRBJ2-1; the table names TRBD2, a call not compared with the DNA. TRBV1 is listed as a pseudogene. This CDR3 region has 19 residues. DNA for the CDR3: TGCACCAGCAGCCAAATGACGCGGGGGGACACTCCCTCCTACAATGAGCAGTTCTTC. It yields the protein CTSSQMTRGDTPSYNEQFF.

V gene TRBV25-1 combines with J gene TRBJ2-2; the D is unclear. This CDR3 comprises 13 residues. In germline, CDR1 is MGHDK, CDR2 SYGVNS. The V gene lost 5 bases and the J gene lost 1 base, with 5 bases spanning the gap. The CDR3 DNA follows: TGTGCCAGCAGTTCAGGGAACACCGGGGAGCTGTTTTTT. Protein sequence: CASSSGNTGELFF.

This chain links TRBV9 with TRBJ2-7; 11 positions agree with TRBD2. This CDR3 spans 15 amino acids. Germline V gene data show CDR1 as SGDLS and CDR2 as YYNGEE. V trimming: 3 bases; J trimming: 2 bases; junction bases outside the gene matches: 4. The CDR3 DNA follows: TGTGCCAGCAGCGCGTCTAGCGGGGGGCCCTACGAGCAGTACTTC. Protein product: CASSASSGGPYEQYF.

V gene TRBV5-1 combines with J gene TRBJ2-3, with 11 bases that match TRBD2. Trimming cost V 2 bases and J 6 bases; bases outside gene matches: 8. Germline loops: CDR1 SGHRS, CDR2 YFSETQ. CDR3 length: 16 amino acids. CDR3 region: CASSFGSGGARDTQYF. The DNA for the CDR3 is TGCGCCAGCAGCTTCGGTAGCGGGGGGGCCAGGGATACGCAGTATTTT.

The chain carries TRBV2 and TRBJ2-3; TRBD2 might be the D (7 bases). Trimming left V 11 bases short and J 5 bases short, with 14 bases between. Germline-derived CDR1 and CDR2 are SNHLY and FYNNEI. This CDR3 spans 12 amino acids. The CDR3 protein is CAGGGLRDTQYF. The CDR3 coding sequence is TGTGCCGGGGGGGGGCTGCGAGATACGCAGTATTTT. Combining the CDR3 with reference TRBV2 and TRBJ2-3 gives the whole variable domain EPEVTQTPSHQVTQMGQEVILRCVPISNHLYFYWYRQILGQKVEFLVSFYNNEISEKSEIFDDQFSVERPDGSNFTLKIRSTKLEDSAMYFCAGGGLRDTQYFGPGTRLTVL.

The V gene is TRBV30, the J gene TRBJ2-2; TRBD2 agrees at 10 bases. The CDR3 sequence is 14 residues long. J lost 5 bases, V lost 3 bases, and 3 bases had no gene match. Germline CDR1 is GTSNPN and CDR2 is SVGIG (reference sequence). This chain's CDR3 is CAWRSGRATGELFF. As DNA, the CDR3 is TGTGCCTGGAGAAGCGGGAGGGCGACCGGGGAGCTGTTTTTT.

Ten or more counts support this clone. The chain joins TRBV20-1 to TRBJ1-5; D unclear. This CDR3 region has 11 residues. Germline loops: CDR1 DFQATT, CDR2 SNEGSKA (reference sequence). V shed 3 bases and J shed 6 bases, with 6 bases lying between them. CDR3 protein: CSARSGQPQHF. For the CDR3, the DNA is TGCAGTGCTAGGTCCGGTCAGCCCCAGCATTTT.

The chain recombines TRBV6-5 with TRBJ1-4; 7 bases are a match to TRBD1. The CDR3 has 14 amino acids. Germline lookup yields CDR1 MNHEY and CDR2 SVGAGI. The junction had 6 bases not matched to a gene; V was cut back by 6 bases and J by 5 bases. The CDR3 DNA follows: TGTGCCAGCAGGCGACAGGGACCAAATGAAAAACTGTTTTTT. As protein: CASRRQGPNEKLFF.

This sequence joins TRBV5-1 and TRBJ2-2, with D unclear. This CDR3 has 15 amino acids. Germline CDR1 and CDR2: SGHRS and YFSETQ. The V end was cut by 0 bases, the J end by 7 bases, with 13 bases between. The CDR3 DNA follows: TGCGCCAGCAGCTTGGGGTTTCCTAGGAACGGGGAGCTGTTTTTT. Its translation: CASSLGFPRNGELFF.

The J gene is TRBJ1-5, the V gene TRBV30; perhaps TRBD1 as D (6 bases). V lost 3 bases, J lost 0 bases, and 12 bases lay in between. Germline V gives CDR1 GTSNPN, CDR2 SVGIG (reference sequence). The CDR3 is 15 amino acids. CDR3 DNA sequence: TGTGCCTGGAGAGTGGGGGCGAATAGCAATCAGCCCCAGCATTTT. Protein sequence: CAWRVGANSNQPQHF.

The chain carries TRBV7-9 and TRBJ2-5, with 9 bases that match TRBD1. V lost 8 bases, J lost 3 bases, and 10 bases stayed unmatched. Germline V gene sequence: CDR1 SEHNR, CDR2 FQNEAQ (reference sequence). This CDR3 has 15 residues. The CDR3 DNA reads as TGTGCCAGCGCCATTTCCGGGACAGGGAAAGAGACCCAGTACTTC. Translating it yields CASAISGTGKETQYF.

CDR3: CASSLGTSNEQFF. In DNA form, the CDR3 reads TGTGCCAGCAGCTTAGGGACTAGCAATGAGCAGTTCTTC. This rearrangement joins TRBV7-9 to TRBJ2-1, with 7 bases that match TRBD2. This CDR3 spans 13 amino acids. V was pared by 1 base and J by 6 bases, with 0 bases of the junction left unmatched. Germline loops: CDR1 SEHNR, CDR2 FQNEAQ (reference sequence).

This chain links TRBV27 with TRBJ2-6; 8 positions agree with TRBD2. V dropped 2 bases and J dropped 2; count of bases not matched to a gene: 8. Germline V gene data show CDR1 as MNHEY and CDR2 as SMNVEV (reference sequence). This CDR3 contains 18 residues. Here the CDR3 DNA reads TGTGCCAGCAGTTTAAAGGTTCGGGGGGGGCCTGGGGCCAACGTCCTGACTTTC. Translating gives CASSLKVRGGPGANVLTF.

This clone appeared once. This chain joins TRBV5-1 and TRBJ2-1; no reliable D call. Germline V gene data show CDR1 as SGHRS and CDR2 as YFSETQ. The CDR3 sequence is 14 residues long. V lost 0 bases and J 7 bases, leaving 11 bases between the germline ends. The CDR3 region is CASSLGPTGNEQFF. CDR3 sequence (DNA): TGCGCCAGCAGCTTGGGGCCGACCGGGAATGAGCAGTTCTTC. Together with reference TRBV5-1 and TRBJ2-1, the CDR3 gives the full variable domain: KAGVTQTPRYLIKTRGQQVTLSCSPISGHRSVSWYQQTPGQGLQFLFEYFSETQRNKGNFPGRFSGRQFSNSRSEMNVSTLELGDSALYLCASSLGPTGNEQFFGPGTRLTVL.